One and the same sample provided the 17 T cell receptor beta chains below, sequenced in a study of blood T cell repertoires in COVID-19. Clones were sequenced by immunoSEQ multiplex PCR, and TCRdb holds only the in-frame ones, with some missing. The sample consists of about 59,000 clones, around 90% of them appearing once. The sample taken for sequencing was peripheral blood. The receptor source for this set is an elderly man with acute or convalescent COVID-19.

This clone was seen once. The V call is TRBV7-8, the J call TRBJ2-3; the D gene is possibly TRBD2 (5 bases). V was pared by 5 bases and J by 0 bases, with 15 bases between. The germline CDR1 and CDR2 sequences are SGHVS and FQNEAQ. CDR3 length: 16 amino acids. In DNA form, the CDR3 reads TGTGCCAGCAGCGCAGCGACGCGGGCCAGCACAGATACGCAGTATTTT. It is translated as CASSAATRASTDTQYF.

This chain connects TRBV7-9 to TRBJ2-2; 10 bases match TRBD1. CDR1 is SEHNR, CDR2 FQNEAQ, per germline (reference sequence). J lost 4 bases, V lost 6 bases, and 8 bases had no gene match. The length of the CDR3 is 16 residues. The CDR3 DNA is TGTGCCAGCAGATTACTGGGGACAGGGGCCACCGGGGAGCTGTTTTTT. This sequence encodes CASRLLGTGATGELFF.

A few counts support this clone. V gene TRBV13 combines with J gene TRBJ2-3, with D maybe TRBD1 (7 bases). V was shortened by 5 bases and J by 4 bases, with 19 bases between the two germline ends. The CDR3 has 16 amino acids. The germline V gene has CDR1 PRHDT and CDR2 FYEKMQ (reference sequence). In DNA form, the CDR3 reads TGTGCCAGCAGCGATCAGGGGGGCCCTTCGGCAGATACGCAGTATTTT. Translation gives CASSDQGGPSADTQYF.

This chain links TRBV5-1 with TRBJ1-5; 7 nucleotides line up with TRBD1. The CDR3 spans 14 residues. CDR1 is SGHRS, CDR2 YFSETQ, per germline. V lost 4 bases to trimming and J lost 4 bases; unmatched junction nucleotides: 5. CDR3 amino acids: CASSPGQDNQPQHF. The CDR3 nucleotides read TGCGCCAGCAGCCCTGGACAGGATAATCAGCCCCAGCATTTT.

V is TRBV5-4 and J is TRBJ2-7, with a weak D call TRBD2 (7 bases). V gave up 0 bases and J gave up 2 bases, with 15 bases separating them. The V gene's germline CDR1 is SGHNT and CDR2 YYREEE (reference sequence). This CDR3 has 16 amino acids. For the CDR3, the DNA is TGTGCCAGCAGCTTGGCGGTGGGGGGGCCGCCCTACGAGCAGTACTTC. It translates to CASSLAVGGPPYEQYF.

The chain combines TRBV30 with TRBJ2-2; D call uncertain. Trimming removed 1 base from V and 7 bases from J, with 10 bases in between. The CDR3 has 13 amino acids. Germline V gives CDR1 GTSNPN, CDR2 SVGIG (reference sequence). The CDR3 here is CAWSGQVGGELFF. In nucleotides, the CDR3 is TGTGCCTGGAGTGGGCAGGTTGGCGGGGAGCTGTTTTTT. The full variable domain, with the rest looked up from reference TRBV30 and TRBJ2-2, is SQTIHQWPATLVQPVGSPLSLECTVEGTSNPNLYWYRQAAGRGLQLLFYSVGIGQISSEVPQNLSASRPQDRQFILSSKKLLLSDSGFYLCAWSGQVGGELFFGEGSRLTVL.

This clone has just one count. The CDR3 protein is CASSLHRVAQKGNTIYF. The CDR3, as DNA: TGTGCCAGCAGCCTCCACAGGGTTGCTCAAAAAGGAAACACCATATATTTT. The chain recombines TRBV12-1 with TRBJ1-3; the table's D call of TRBD1 was not tested on the DNA. TRBV12-1 is labeled a pseudogene. CDR3 length equals 17 residues.

The gene calls are TRBV15 and TRBJ2-7; maybe TRBD1 (6 bases). The CDR3 sequence is 15 residues long. With 0 bases removed from V and 2 bases from J, the gap between germline ends came to 11 bases. The germline CDR1 and CDR2 sequences are LNHNV and YYDKDF (reference sequence). CDR3 sequence: CATSRDHSGAYEQYF. As DNA, the CDR3 is TGTGCCACCAGCAGAGATCACTCAGGGGCCTACGAGCAGTACTTC.

The rearrangement uses TRBV24-1 and TRBJ2-1, with TRBD2 matching 15 bases. V lost 5 bases and J lost 0; bases outside the gene matches: 16. The CDR3 runs to 22 residues. Germline V CDR1 and CDR2: KGHDR, SFDVKD. The CDR3: CATSGGVSFGLAGGNSYNEQFF. CDR3 in DNA: TGTGCCACCAGTGGAGGCGTTTCCTTTGGACTAGCGGGGGGGAACTCCTACAATGAGCAGTTCTTC.

CDR3 loop: CASSKDSKPYEQYF. CDR3 nucleotides: TGTGCCAGCAGCAAAGACAGCAAACCCTACGAGCAGTACTTC. The rearrangement uses TRBV21-1 and TRBJ2-7; the D call TRBD1 from the table was never checked on the DNA. TRBV21-1 is marked as a pseudogene. The CDR3 contains 14 residues.

The chain combines TRBV28 with TRBJ1-1; 7 nucleotides agree with TRBD1. Germline values: CDR1 MDHEN, CDR2 SYDVKM. There are 15 residues in the CDR3. V was pared by 6 bases and J by 7 bases, with 14 bases of the junction left unmatched. Here the CDR3 reads CASRNSFKGAREAFF. Written as DNA, the CDR3 is TGTGCCAGCAGGAATTCCTTTAAGGGGGCCCGTGAAGCTTTCTTT. The full variable domain, with the rest looked up from reference TRBV28 and TRBJ1-1, is DVKVTQSSRYLVKRTGEKVFLECVQDMDHENMFWYRQDPGLGLRLIYFSYDVKMKEKGDIPEGYSVSREKKERFSLILESASTNQTSMYLCASRNSFKGAREAFFGQGTRLTVV.

This clone has just a few counts. This sequence joins TRBV5-8 and TRBJ1-4; 7 nucleotides line up with TRBD1. V was clipped by 4 bases and J by 8 bases; unmatched bases: 8. The germline V gene has CDR1 SGHTS and CDR2 YDEGEE. The CDR3 is 14 amino acids. The CDR3: CASSPGTAAEKLFF. CDR3 DNA sequence: TGTGCCAGCAGCCCAGGGACAGCTGCGGAAAAACTGTTTTTT.

V usage is TRBV7-2 and J usage is TRBJ2-3, with TRBD2 as a possible D gene (6 bases). The CDR3 consists of 14 residues. CDR1 is SGHTA and CDR2 is FQGNSA in the germline V gene. Trimming stripped 4 bases from V and 4 bases from J, with 12 bases between. CDR3 in DNA: TGTGCCAGCAGCTCCGGGGTAGCGGCAGATACGCAGTATTTT. Its translation: CASSSGVAADTQYF.

CDR3 coding DNA: TGTGCCAGAAGCTTAGGCCCCACGACAGGGGCGGTCAATCAGCCCCAGCATTTT. Residues: CARSLGPTTGAVNQPQHF. The rearrangement uses TRBV7-5 and TRBJ1-5; TRBD1, the table's D call, was not compared with the DNA. TRBV7-5 is flagged as a pseudogene. The CDR3 sequence is 18 residues long.

As for this clone: The junction does not match germline at one end; this may be a read error. The rearrangement uses TRBV5-1 and TRBJ1-1; 10 nucleotides agree with TRBD1. Germline lookup yields CDR1 SGHRS and CDR2 YFSETQ. This CDR3 is built from 14 residues. CDR3 bases: TGCGCCAGCAGCAGGGGACAGGGGAACGCTGAAGCTTTCTTT. It translates to CASSRGQGNAEAFF. Using reference TRBV5-1 and TRBJ1-1 for the parts outside the CDR3, the full variable domain is KAGVTQTPRYLIKTRGQQVTLSCSPISGHRSVSWYQQTPGQGLQFLFEYFSETQRNKGNFPGRFSGRQFSNSRSEMNVSTLELGDSALYLCASSRGQGNAEAFFGQGTRLTVV.

The CDR3 reads CASSPNRGHEQYF. CDR3 coding DNA: TGTGCCAGCAGCCCAAACAGGGGCCACGAGCAGTACTTC. The chain recombines TRBV3-1 (or the pseudogene TRBV3-2) with TRBJ2-7; 7 positions match TRBD1. The V gene's germline CDR1 is LGHDT and CDR2 YNNKEL (reference sequence). With 4 bases clipped from V and 5 bases from J, the junction kept 5 bases outside the gene matches. The CDR3 has 13 amino acids.

The J gene is TRBJ2-3, the V gene TRBV24-1, with a tentative D call TRBD1 (6 bases). With 4 bases removed from V and 2 bases from J, the gap between germline ends came to 15 bases. The CDR3 is 16 amino acids. Germline V gives CDR1 KGHDR, CDR2 SFDVKD. In DNA form, the CDR3 reads TGTGCCACCAGTGAACCGACAGGACACTACACAGATACGCAGTATTTT. Protein: CATSEPTGHYTDTQYF.